The 20 T cell receptor beta chains presented below share a single source sample, sequenced in a study of glioma-infiltrating T cells after dendritic cell vaccination. Only in-frame clones appear in the TCRdb table, and some are missing; sequencing was by immunoSEQ multiplex PCR. The sample contains around 78,000 clones, about 85% of which appear only once. Time point described: after dendritic cell vaccination, including at tumor progression/relapse. The sample consisted of blood, taken after dendritic cell vaccination. These TCRs come from a human donor with glioblastoma.

The chain combines TRBV9 with TRBJ2-7, with 10 positions matching TRBD1. CDR3 length equals 16 residues. J gave up 6 bases and V 0 bases, and 9 bases lay outside the gene matches. CDR1 is SGDLS, CDR2 YYNGEE, per germline. Written as DNA, the CDR3 is TGTGCCAGCAGCGTAGGAAAGGGGACAGGGGTTGGCGAGCAGTACTTC. It is translated as CASSVGKGTGVGEQYF.

The chain recombines TRBV19 with TRBJ2-1; the D gene is possibly TRBD2 (6 bases). The CDR3 sequence is 17 residues long. V lost 0 bases and J 2 bases, leaving 14 bases between the germline ends. From germline, CDR1 is LNHDA and CDR2 SQIVND (reference sequence). The CDR3 sequence: CASSIDHGGVAYNEQFF. For the CDR3, the DNA is TGTGCCAGTAGTATAGATCACGGGGGAGTTGCCTACAATGAGCAGTTCTTC.

V gene TRBV5-1 combines with J gene TRBJ2-5; a weak D match, TRBD2 (5 bases). Germline-derived CDR1 and CDR2 are SGHRS and YFSETQ. The CDR3 is 16 residues long. Trimming left V 8 bases short and J 1 base short, with 21 bases between. The CDR3 loop is CASNTATGIRQETQYF. The CDR3 DNA sequence: TGCGCCAGTAATACTGCGACGGGGATCCGCCAAGAGACCCAGTACTTC.

This rearrangement joins TRBV4-3 to TRBJ2-3, with no clear D. The germline V gene encodes CDR1 LGHNA and CDR2 YSLEER. Deletions cut 0 bases from V and 0 bases from J, with 22 bases between. The CDR3 runs 20 residues. CDR3 in amino acids: CASSQDTPSLVRASTDTQYF. DNA for the CDR3: TGCGCCAGCAGCCAAGATACCCCGAGCCTAGTCCGTGCTAGCACAGATACGCAGTATTTT.

V usage is TRBV11-1 and J usage is TRBJ1-2; D possibly corresponds to TRBD1 (6 bases). V lost 6 bases and J lost 1, with 15 bases in between. CDR1 is SGHAT and CDR2 is FQDESV in the germline V gene (reference sequence). CDR3 size: 15 residues. Here the CDR3 reads CASRQLQGNNYGYTF. The CDR3 DNA reads TGTGCCAGCAGACAGCTGCAGGGGAATAACTATGGCTACACCTTC.

The chain combines TRBV28 with TRBJ2-7; 12 bases align to TRBD2. V was pared by 7 bases and J by 3 bases, with 10 bases of the junction left unmatched. The CDR3 runs 16 residues. Germline CDR1 reads MDHEN; CDR2 reads SYDVKM. The DNA for the CDR3 is TGTGCCAGCACCAAGCAAAGGACTAGCGGGAACTACGAGCAGTACTTC. Its translation: CASTKQRTSGNYEQYF.

The V gene is TRBV7-9, the J gene TRBJ2-1; 7 bases agree with TRBD1. Per germline, CDR1 SEHNR and CDR2 FQNEAQ (reference sequence). Trimming removed 5 bases from V and 1 base from J; junction bases left unmatched: 14. The CDR3 covers 18 residues. Written as DNA, the CDR3 is TGTGCCAGCAGCGCTAAAAACACACAGGGGCTTTCCTACAATGAGCAGTTCTTC. Residues: CASSAKNTQGLSYNEQFF.

This sequence joins TRBV6-5 and TRBJ2-7, with D maybe TRBD2 (6 bases). The CDR3 has 13 amino acids. V lost 10 bases and J 1 base, leaving 14 bases between the germline ends. Germline CDR1 is MNHEY and CDR2 is SVGAGI. The CDR3 loop is CATRPGESYEQYF. DNA for the CDR3: TGTGCCACCAGACCGGGGGAATCCTACGAGCAGTACTTC.

The gene calls are TRBV27 and TRBJ2-3, with D uncertain. The ends were cut back, 4 bases at V and 0 bases at J, with 11 bases in the middle. In germline, CDR1 is MNHEY, CDR2 SMNVEV (reference sequence). This CDR3 region has 15 residues. CDR3 nucleotides: TGTGCCAGCAGTTCGGCGGATCAAAGCACAGATACGCAGTATTTT. Its translation is CASSSADQSTDTQYF.

The rearrangement uses TRBV7-8 and TRBJ2-7; the match to TRBD1 covers 11 bases. The CDR3 sequence is 14 residues long. CDR1 and CDR2 (germline): SGHVS, FQNEAQ. V shed 4 bases, J shed 1 base, and the junction held 0 bases outside the gene matches. The CDR3 reads CASSWDRGSYEQYF. CDR3 in DNA: TGTGCCAGCAGCTGGGACAGGGGGTCCTACGAGCAGTACTTC.

The V call is TRBV29-1, the J call TRBJ1-1, with a possible D match to TRBD1 (5 bases). The germline CDR1 and CDR2 sequences are SQVTM and ANQGSEA. The length of the CDR3 is 11 residues. Trimming left V 4 bases short and J 7 bases short, with 10 bases between. CDR3 bases: TGCAGCGTTGCTAGGGGTGGTGAAGCTTTCTTT. Protein: CSVARGGEAFF.

The chain joins TRBV19 to TRBJ2-7; D unclear. The CDR3 sequence is 14 residues long. The germline V and J ends were trimmed by 3 bases and 1 base, with 10 bases remaining between them. Germline V lookup: CDR1 LNHDA, CDR2 SQIVND (reference sequence). CDR3 residues: CASSIQVASYEQYF. The DNA of the CDR3 is TGTGCCAGTAGTATTCAGGTTGCTTCCTACGAGCAGTACTTC.

This chain joins TRBV18 and TRBJ1-4, with a tentative D call TRBD1 (6 bases). V gave up 5 bases and J gave up 0 bases, with 22 bases separating them. The CDR3 runs to 19 residues. In germline, CDR1 is KGHSH, CDR2 LQKENI. The CDR3 DNA reads TGTGCCAGCTCAAGCCGTACGGACAGCGGCGTTGCAACTAATGAAAAACTGTTTTTT. Translated, it gives CASSSRTDSGVATNEKLFF.

This clone was seen only once. This CDR3 reads CAWSVELGQGEETQYF. In nucleotides, the CDR3 is TGTGCCTGGAGTGTAGAGTTGGGACAGGGGGAAGAGACCCAGTACTTC. This chain uses TRBV30 with TRBJ2-5; 11 positions agree with TRBD1. This CDR3 has 16 amino acids. V lost 0 bases and J lost 3; bases outside the gene matches: 6. Germline V gene data show CDR1 as GTSNPN and CDR2 as SVGIG (reference sequence).

The V call is TRBV7-9, the J call TRBJ2-5; TRBD1 is a possible D gene (6 bases). Germline CDR1 and CDR2: SEHNR and FQNEAQ (reference sequence). V dropped 3 bases and J dropped 5 bases, with 13 bases sitting between them. The CDR3 extends over 14 amino acids. CDR3 coding DNA: TGTGCCAGCAGCTTTACAGGGTCGGGTGAGACCCAGTACTTC. Translated: CASSFTGSGETQYF.

This chain connects TRBV11-3 to TRBJ2-3, with 8 nucleotides matching TRBD1. Germline loops: CDR1 SGHNT, CDR2 YENEEA. The trim removed 0 bases at V and 3 bases at J, leaving 5 bases unmatched. The length of the CDR3 is 16 residues. This chain's CDR3 is CASSLDLQGATDTQYF. The CDR3 DNA sequence: TGTGCCAGCAGCTTAGATCTCCAGGGGGCTACAGATACGCAGTATTTT.

The J gene is TRBJ2-3, the V gene TRBV28; a weak D match, TRBD2 (5 bases). Germline-derived CDR1 and CDR2 are MDHEN and SYDVKM. V was cut by 3 bases and J by 4 bases, with 8 bases left in between. This CDR3 spans 13 amino acids. For the CDR3, the DNA is TGTGCCAGCAGTTTTGGGGAGCCAGATACGCAGTATTTT. This codes for CASSFGEPDTQYF.

The rearrangement joins TRBV15 to TRBJ1-6; tentatively, D is TRBD1 (5 bases). Per the germline V gene, CDR1 is LNHNV and CDR2 is YYDKDF (reference sequence). The CDR3 has 15 residues. V lost 8 bases to trimming and J lost 7 bases, with 18 bases between them. CDR3 in DNA: TGTGCCACCCGACAGTGGCGTGCCCAAAATTCACCCCTCCACTTT. Its protein product is CATRQWRAQNSPLHF. The variable domain in full, completed from reference TRBV15 and TRBJ1-6, reads DAMVIQNPRYQVTQFGKPVTLSCSQTLNHNVMYWYQQKSSQAPKLLFHYYDKDFNNEADTPDNFQSRRPNTSFCFLDIRSPGLGDTAMYLCATRQWRAQNSPLHFGNGTRLTVT.

The chain employs TRBV18 and TRBJ1-5; 11 bases align to TRBD1. V was clipped by 4 bases and J by 7 bases; unmatched bases: 9. CDR1 and CDR2 from the germline V gene are KGHSH and LQKENI. The CDR3 is made up of 16 amino acids. The CDR3 here is CASSRWDRGIWQPQHF. CDR3 coding DNA: TGTGCCAGCTCACGTTGGGACAGGGGGATTTGGCAGCCCCAGCATTTT. The complete variable domain, with remaining parts taken from reference TRBV18 and TRBJ1-5, reads NAGVMQNPRHLVRRRGQEARLRCSPMKGHSHVYWYRQLPEEGLKFMVYLQKENIIDESGMPKERFSAEFPKEGPSILRIQQVVRGDSAAYFCASSRWDRGIWQPQHFGDGTRLSIL.

The chain employs TRBV7-2 and TRBJ1-5; D not certain. Germline values: CDR1 SGHTA, CDR2 FQGNSA. With 4 bases removed from V and 2 bases from J, the gap between germline ends came to 18 bases. CDR3 length: 17 residues. The CDR3, as DNA: TGTGCCAGCAGCTCCTACCCCCCGGGAGTCGGCAATCAGCCCCAGCATTTT. Residues: CASSSYPPGVGNQPQHF.